A single sample gave rise to the 8 T cell receptor beta chains below, sequenced in a study of cytomegalovirus exposure and HLA in healthy donors. Clones were sequenced by immunoSEQ multiplex PCR, and TCRdb holds only the in-frame ones, with some missing. The repertoire holds 50,000 to 70,000 clones, with roughly 94% as singletons. The source material was PBMCs. The receptor source for this set is a woman younger than 35 in good health and CMV-seropositive.

The rearrangement uses TRBV9 and TRBJ2-2; D is undetermined. Germline CDR1 SGDLS, CDR2 YYNGEE. Between the trimmed V and J ends, which lost 4 bases and 4 bases, there was a span of 8 bases. The CDR3 has 13 amino acids. CDR3 coding DNA: TGTGCCAGCAGCTCACGGAGCACCGGGGAGCTGTTTTTT. Residues: CASSSRSTGELFF.

The chain joins TRBV4-2 to TRBJ2-2; 12 bases map to TRBD2. The CDR3 totals 21 residues. V was pared by 0 bases and J by 1 base, with 12 bases of the junction left unmatched. Germline lookup yields CDR1 LGHNA and CDR2 YNFKEQ. The CDR3 reads CASSQETRPLLAGGNTGELFF. The CDR3, as DNA: TGTGCCAGCAGCCAAGAAACAAGACCCCTACTAGCGGGGGGGAACACCGGGGAGCTGTTTTTT.

This sequence joins TRBV19 and TRBJ2-3, with a weak D call TRBD1 (5 bases). The V gene lost 8 bases and the J gene lost 1 base, with 16 bases spanning the gap. From germline, CDR1 is LNHDA and CDR2 SQIVND (reference sequence). The CDR3 spans 15 residues. The CDR3 nucleotides read TGTGCCAGTTCTAAGTGGGAAGGGGGCACAGATACGCAGTATTTT. This translates into CASSKWEGGTDTQYF.

The chain carries TRBV10-2 and TRBJ1-3; tentative D call: TRBD1 (5 bases). With 5 bases removed from V and 0 bases from J, the gap between germline ends came to 8 bases. From germline, CDR1 is WSHSY and CDR2 SAAADI. The CDR3 totals 14 residues. CDR3 sequence (DNA): TGCGCCAGCAGTCCGACAGACTCTGGAAACACCATATATTTT. Its protein is CASSPTDSGNTIYF.

The table lists this clone with a count of one. CDR3 nucleotide sequence: TGTGCCGCTTCAAGGGGGGGCAGGGAGAACACTGAAGCTTTCTTT. Protein sequence: CAASRGGRENTEAFF. The chain recombines TRBV4-2 with TRBJ1-1; tentatively, D is TRBD1 (6 bases). With 11 bases removed from V and 1 base from J, the gap between germline ends came to 20 bases. This CDR3 has 15 residues. Germline CDR1 is LGHNA and CDR2 is YNFKEQ.

The chain has TRBV29-1 and TRBJ2-7; unclear D gene. The CDR3 runs to 14 residues. Trimming stripped 2 bases from V and 3 bases from J, with 14 bases between. The germline V gene has CDR1 SQVTM and CDR2 ANQGSEA. CDR3 sequence (DNA): TGCAGCGTTGAATCGGCAGGTAAAAGCTACGAGCAGTACTTC. It codes for CSVESAGKSYEQYF.

In DNA, the CDR3 is TGTGCCAGCAGTTTATCGAGCGGAAGCTCCTACAATGAGCAGTTCTTC. Translating gives CASSLSSGSSYNEQFF. The chain links TRBV27 to TRBJ2-1, with a possible D match to TRBD2 (5 bases). The CDR3 is 16 amino acids. Per germline, CDR1 MNHEY and CDR2 SMNVEV (reference sequence). V lost 0 bases and J lost 0, with 9 bases in between.

The J gene is TRBJ1-2, the V gene TRBV4-1; D gene unclear. CDR3 length equals 14 residues. Germline CDR1 reads MGHRA; CDR2 reads YSYEKL. The V end was cut by 0 bases, the J end by 7 bases, with 12 bases between. CDR3 amino acids: CASSQEAGIGGYTF. The CDR3 bases are TGCGCCAGCAGCCAAGAGGCGGGGATAGGTGGCTACACCTTC.